This T cell receptor (beta chain) comes out of a study of blood T cell repertoires in COVID-19. At the level of the study: Italy, Spain and the United States were the sources of the convalescent and acute COVID-19 samples. Nucleic acid was either cDNA or gDNA, and it came from T cells, B-cell-depleted T cells, or PBMCs.

Unmatched junction bases numbered 10, after V lost 3 bases and J lost 2 bases. Germline CDR1 and CDR2: ENHRY and SYGVKD. The CDR3 consists of 18 residues. How the authors handled the data: Using reference gene primer amplification, nucleated cell counts were estimated. Assay: immunoSEQ multiplex PCR; the TCRdb copy retains only in-frame clones and omits some. For V, J and clone size, that table is used; D and trimming come from the DNA. The sample has roughly 130,000 clones, about 80% seen once. V gene TRBV10-3 combines with J gene TRBJ2-3; 11 nucleotides align to TRBD1. This clonotype was sampled from a woman aged 45-65 years with acute or convalescent COVID-19. The sequenced sample consisted of peripheral blood. The CDR3 is CAISDPGTGGGDTDTQYF. The CDR3 nucleotides read TGTGCCATCAGTGATCCAGGGACAGGGGGTGGGGACACAGATACGCAGTATTTT.